This entry lists 24 T cell receptor beta chains sequenced from one sample in a study of CD8 T cells in Susac syndrome. RNA was extracted with the RNeasy kit, and a quantity of about 0.5 to 1 ug was reverse transcribed using random hexamers. TCRdb processed the immunoSEQ multiplex PCR reads anew with MiXCR; each CDR3 protein has one entry. Of under 200,000 distinct CDR3 sequences listed, approximately 96% are singletons. The sequenced sample consisted of CD8+ T cells from PBMCs. Source of these receptors: a human donor with multiple sclerosis.

The CDR3 protein is CASSLGLGNYEQYF. CDR3 DNA: TGTGCCAGCAGTTTAGGCCTAGGAAACTACGAGCAGTACTTC. The J gene is TRBJ2-7, the V gene TRBV27; unclear D gene. The CDR3 is made up of 14 amino acids. Germline assignment: CDR1 MNHEY and CDR2 SMNVEV (reference sequence). V was cut by 2 bases and J by 3 bases, with 11 bases left in between.

CDR3 in amino acids: CSVEMAGVGYGYTF. In nucleotides, the CDR3 is TGCAGCGTTGAAATGGCGGGGGTTGGCTATGGCTACACCTTC. The J gene is TRBJ1-2, the V gene TRBV29-1, with a possible D match to TRBD1 (5 bases). V lost 2 bases and J lost 4, with 14 bases in between. This CDR3 region has 14 residues. Germline CDR1 SQVTM, CDR2 ANQGSEA.

The rearrangement links TRBV2 to TRBJ1-1; no firm D call. Trimming took off 2 bases at V and 1 base at J, with 5 bases between the two ends. Germline-derived CDR1 and CDR2 are SNHLY and FYNNEI. The CDR3 covers 13 residues. CDR3 nucleotides: TGTGCCAGCAGTGAACGGCGGAACACTGAAGCTTTCTTT. Translating it yields CASSERRNTEAFF.

This chain uses TRBV28 with TRBJ2-7; unclear D gene. Trimming took 5 bases from V and 6 from J, leaving 17 bases between them. Germline CDR1 and CDR2: MDHEN and SYDVKM. The CDR3 extends over 14 amino acids. The CDR3 region has the DNA TGTGCCAGCAGTCAATGGGCCGAGATGGGCGAGCAGTACTTC. This encodes CASSQWAEMGEQYF.

V usage is TRBV20-1 and J usage is TRBJ2-1, with D unresolved. Trimming pared 5 bases from V and 6 bases from J, leaving 14 bases between. There are 13 residues in the CDR3. Germline CDR1 is DFQATT and CDR2 is SNEGSKA (reference sequence). The DNA for the CDR3 is TGCAGTGCTCCCGTCTCCCAGCCCAATGAGCAGTTCTTC. Translated: CSAPVSQPNEQFF.

V is TRBV6-2 or TRBV6-3 and J is TRBJ2-6; no clear D. Germline-derived CDR1 and CDR2 are MNHEY and SVGEGT. There are 14 residues in the CDR3. V was pared by 2 bases and J by 1 base, with 3 bases between. CDR3 residues: CASSYGSGANVLTF. In nucleotides, the CDR3 is TGTGCCAGCAGTTACGGGTCTGGGGCCAACGTCCTGACTTTC.

The rearrangement links TRBV3-1 to TRBJ2-3; D remains ambiguous. The V and J ends lost 4 bases and 6 bases respectively, with 14 bases between them. The CDR3 has 14 amino acids. Germline assignment: CDR1 LGHDT and CDR2 YNNKEL (reference sequence). The CDR3 bases are TGTGCCAGCAGCCCCCTCGGCCGGGCGGATACGCAGTATTTT. It codes for CASSPLGRADTQYF.

The J gene is TRBJ2-7, the V gene TRBV15; possible D gene TRBD1, 6 bases. The V and J ends lost 0 bases and 0 bases respectively, with 9 bases between them. Germline CDR1 and CDR2: LNHNV and YYDKDF (reference sequence). The CDR3 has 15 residues. The DNA of the CDR3 is TGTGCCACCAGCAGAGATCGGGACATCTCCTACGAGCAGTACTTC. The encoded protein is CATSRDRDISYEQYF.

This rearrangement joins TRBV4-1 to TRBJ1-1; unclear D gene. V shed 1 base and J shed 3 bases, with 9 bases lying between them. In germline, CDR1 is MGHRA, CDR2 YSYEKL. CDR3 length: 14 amino acids. CDR3 in amino acids: CASSQVELYTEAFF. The CDR3 DNA reads as TGCGCCAGCAGCCAAGTTGAGCTTTACACTGAAGCTTTCTTT.

The rearrangement joins TRBV20-1 to TRBJ1-5, with TRBD1 matching over 7 bases. The CDR3 runs 14 residues. The V and J ends lost 5 bases and 4 bases, in that order; junction bases with no gene match: 8. Germline lookup yields CDR1 DFQATT and CDR2 SNEGSKA (reference sequence). The DNA of the CDR3 is TGCAGTGCTCTCGGACAGGCGGGTAATCAGCCCCAGCATTTT. Protein product: CSALGQAGNQPQHF.

This rearrangement joins TRBV27 to TRBJ2-5; D possibly matches TRBD1 or TRBD2 (5 bases each). Trimming removed 6 bases at V and 5 bases at J, with 16 bases between. The V gene's germline CDR1 is MNHEY and CDR2 SMNVEV (reference sequence). This CDR3 contains 14 residues. CDR3 in amino acids: CASRPVFREETQYF. The CDR3 region has the DNA TGTGCCAGCAGACCTGTCTTCAGGGAGGAGACCCAGTACTTC.

This sequence joins TRBV29-1 and TRBJ2-1, with 8 nucleotides matching TRBD2. Germline-derived CDR1 and CDR2 are SQVTM and ANQGSEA. The CDR3 has 16 residues. With 5 bases clipped from V and 3 bases from J, the junction kept 12 bases outside the gene matches. The CDR3 sequence: CSVLLSAGDFYNEQFF. CDR3 in DNA: TGCAGCGTTTTGCTGTCAGCGGGGGACTTCTACAATGAGCAGTTCTTC.

V and J are TRBV28 and TRBJ2-1; 9 bases line up with TRBD1. CDR1 and CDR2 (germline): MDHEN, SYDVKM. Trimming removed 3 bases from V and 7 bases from J; junction bases left unmatched: 7. The CDR3 has 15 residues. In DNA, the CDR3 is TGTGCCAGCAGTTTGGGGACAGGGAGCCTAAATGAGCAGTTCTTC. Residues: CASSLGTGSLNEQFF.

The count of this clonotype is one. This chain uses TRBV13 with TRBJ2-4; 10 nucleotides match TRBD2. The CDR3 consists of 14 residues. Unmatched junction bases numbered 5, after V lost 4 bases and J lost 8 bases. Germline V lookup: CDR1 PRHDT, CDR2 FYEKMQ (reference sequence). As DNA, the CDR3 is TGTGCCAGCAGCTCGGGACTAGCGAAGGACATTCAGTACTTC. This translates into CASSSGLAKDIQYF.

The CDR3 coding sequence is TGCAGCGCCTGGGAGTCTGGGGCCAACGTCCTGACTTTC. Its protein product is CSAWESGANVLTF. This chain links TRBV29-1 with TRBJ2-6, with D possibly being TRBD2 (5 bases). Deletions cut 7 bases from V and 1 base from J, with 8 bases between. Germline V gene sequence: CDR1 SQVTM, CDR2 ANQGSEA. The CDR3 is made up of 13 amino acids.

This clonotype has just one count. The rearrangement joins TRBV2 to TRBJ2-1, with TRBD2 identical over 7 bases. Looked up from germline, CDR1 is SNHLY and CDR2 is FYNNEI. The CDR3 runs 12 residues. With 8 bases clipped from V and 7 bases from J, the junction kept 5 bases outside the gene matches. This chain's CDR3 is CASLGRVNEQFF. As DNA, the CDR3 is TGTGCCAGCTTAGGGAGGGTAAATGAGCAGTTCTTC.

This clonotype has a handful of counts. V and J are TRBV7-3 and TRBJ1-5, with 7 bases fitting TRBD1. Unmatched junction bases numbered 5, after V lost 5 bases and J lost 7 bases. The CDR3 is made up of 13 amino acids. CDR1 and CDR2 from the germline V gene are SGHTA and FQGTGA. DNA of the CDR3: TGTGCCAGCAGCCTCTCAGGGGGGCAGCCCCAGCATTTT. Translation: CASSLSGGQPQHF.

V is TRBV30 and J is TRBJ1-2; TRBD1 is a possible D gene (5 bases). Deletions cut 6 bases from V and 5 bases from J, with 19 bases between. Germline values: CDR1 GTSNPN, CDR2 SVGIG (reference sequence). This CDR3 spans 14 amino acids. DNA of the CDR3: TGTGCCTGCAATAAGGGACCTAATCGGTATGGCTACACCTTC. It encodes CACNKGPNRYGYTF.

This clonotype was recorded only once. The V call is TRBV27, the J call TRBJ1-1; a weak D match, TRBD1 (5 bases). CDR1 and CDR2 (germline): MNHEY, SMNVEV (reference sequence). Deletions cut 8 bases from V and 8 bases from J, with 15 bases between. The CDR3 is made up of 12 amino acids. Here the CDR3 DNA reads TGTGCCAGCGGGCTCCCACCAGGGGAAGCTTTCTTT. Protein product: CASGLPPGEAFF.

This chain links TRBV5-4 with TRBJ2-2; D unclear. Germline CDR1 and CDR2: SGHNT and YYREEE (reference sequence). Trimming took 0 bases from V and 5 from J, leaving 11 bases between them. The CDR3 is 15 amino acids. The CDR3: CASSLGALTTGELFF. The DNA for the CDR3 is TGTGCCAGCAGCTTGGGAGCGTTAACAACCGGGGAGCTGTTTTTT.

The V and J genes are TRBV28 and TRBJ2-1, with D unclear. The CDR3 covers 16 residues. V lost 3 bases and J lost 0, with 12 bases in between. CDR1 and CDR2 (germline): MDHEN, SYDVKM. The CDR3 DNA reads TGTGCCAGCAGTTTTGTCGGTAAGAGCTCCTACAATGAGCAGTTCTTC. It yields the protein CASSFVGKSSYNEQFF. Full variable domain (outside the CDR3, taken from reference TRBV28 and TRBJ2-1): DVKVTQSSRYLVKRTGEKVFLECVQDMDHENMFWYRQDPGLGLRLIYFSYDVKMKEKGDIPEGYSVSREKKERFSLILESASTNQTSMYLCASSFVGKSSYNEQFFGPGTRLTVL.

The rearrangement uses TRBV20-1 and TRBJ2-7; possible D gene TRBD1, 5 bases. This CDR3 is built from 13 residues. Germline V gives CDR1 DFQATT, CDR2 SNEGSKA (reference sequence). V lost 1 base, J lost 2 bases, and 9 bases lay in between. CDR3 coding DNA: TGCAGTGCTAGAGGCCTAGGGGCCTACGAGCAGTACTTC. This sequence encodes CSARGLGAYEQYF.

V and J are TRBV5-6 and TRBJ2-3, with TRBD2 identical over 7 bases. The V gene's germline CDR1 is SGHDT and CDR2 YYEEEE. The length of the CDR3 is 16 residues. J gave up 0 bases and V 3 bases, and 7 bases lay outside the gene matches. CDR3 in amino acids: CASSSGTIYSTDTQYF. CDR3 DNA: TGTGCCAGCAGCTCCGGGACTATTTATAGCACAGATACGCAGTATTTT.

The chain is built from TRBV20-1 and TRBJ1-1; TRBD1 is a possible D gene (6 bases). Germline CDR1 is DFQATT and CDR2 is SNEGSKA (reference sequence). The CDR3 loop spans 14 amino acids. The V and J ends lost 5 bases and 0 bases respectively, with 13 bases between them. The CDR3 reads CSAGSGVMNTEAFF. In DNA, the CDR3 is TGCAGTGCTGGGTCAGGGGTTATGAACACTGAAGCTTTCTTT.